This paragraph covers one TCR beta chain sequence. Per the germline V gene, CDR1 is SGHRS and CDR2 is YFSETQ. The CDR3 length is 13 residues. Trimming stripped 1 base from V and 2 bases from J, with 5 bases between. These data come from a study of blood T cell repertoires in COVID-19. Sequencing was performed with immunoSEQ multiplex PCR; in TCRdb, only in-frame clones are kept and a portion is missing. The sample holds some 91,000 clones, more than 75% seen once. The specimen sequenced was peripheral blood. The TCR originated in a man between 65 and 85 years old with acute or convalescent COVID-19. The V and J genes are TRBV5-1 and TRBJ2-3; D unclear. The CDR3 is CASSLSFTDTQYF. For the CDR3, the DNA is TGCGCCAGCAGCTTGAGCTTCACAGATACGCAGTATTTT.